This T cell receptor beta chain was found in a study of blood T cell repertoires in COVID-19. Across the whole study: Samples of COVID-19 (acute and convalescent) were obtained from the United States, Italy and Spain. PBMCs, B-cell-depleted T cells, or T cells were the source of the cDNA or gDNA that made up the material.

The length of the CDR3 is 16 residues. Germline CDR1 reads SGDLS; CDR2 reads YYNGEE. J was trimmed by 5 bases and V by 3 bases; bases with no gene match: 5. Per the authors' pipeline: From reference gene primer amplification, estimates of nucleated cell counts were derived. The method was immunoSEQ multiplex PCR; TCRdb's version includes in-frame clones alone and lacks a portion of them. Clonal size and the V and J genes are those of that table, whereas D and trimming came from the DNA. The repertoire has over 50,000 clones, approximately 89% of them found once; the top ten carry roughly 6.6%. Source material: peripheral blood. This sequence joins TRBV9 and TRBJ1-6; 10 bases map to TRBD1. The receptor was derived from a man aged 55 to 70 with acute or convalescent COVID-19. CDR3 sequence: CASSGQGARNNSPLHF. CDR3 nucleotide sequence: TGTGCCAGCAGCGGACAGGGGGCGCGTAATAATTCACCCCTCCACTTT. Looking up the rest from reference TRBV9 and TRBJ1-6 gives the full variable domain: DSGVTQTPKHLITATGQRVTLRCSPRSGDLSVYWYQQSLDQGLQFLIQYYNGEERAKGNILERFSAQQFPDLHSELNLSSLELGDSALYFCASSGQGARNNSPLHFGNGTRLTVT.